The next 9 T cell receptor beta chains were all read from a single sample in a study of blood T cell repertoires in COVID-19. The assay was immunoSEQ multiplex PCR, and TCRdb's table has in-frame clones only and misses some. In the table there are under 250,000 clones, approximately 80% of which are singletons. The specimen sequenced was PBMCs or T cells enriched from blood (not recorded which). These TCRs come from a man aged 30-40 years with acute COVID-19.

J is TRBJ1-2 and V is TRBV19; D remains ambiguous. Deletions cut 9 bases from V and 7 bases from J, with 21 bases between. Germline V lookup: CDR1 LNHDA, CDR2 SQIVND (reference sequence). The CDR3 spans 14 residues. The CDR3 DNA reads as TGTGCCAGCCTTGAAACGGGGAGGTACGGTGGCTACACCTTC. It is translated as CASLETGRYGGYTF.

CDR3 protein: CASSYPGGETQYF. The DNA of the CDR3 is TGTGCCAGCAGTTACCCAGGTGGCGAGACCCAGTACTTC. V and J are TRBV6-5 and TRBJ2-5; D call uncertain. The ends were cut back, 2 bases at V and 5 bases at J, with 9 bases in the middle. The CDR3 runs to 13 residues. CDR1 and CDR2 (germline): MNHEY, SVGAGI.

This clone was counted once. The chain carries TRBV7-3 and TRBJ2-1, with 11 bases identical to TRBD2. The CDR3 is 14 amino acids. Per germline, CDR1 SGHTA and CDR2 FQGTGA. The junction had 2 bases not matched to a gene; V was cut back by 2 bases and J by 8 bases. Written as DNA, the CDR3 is TGTGCCAGCAGCTTACTAGCGGGGGGCTATGAGCAGTTCTTC. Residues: CASSLLAGGYEQFF. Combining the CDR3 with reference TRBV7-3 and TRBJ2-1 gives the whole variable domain GAGVSQTPSNKVTEKGKYVELRCDPISGHTALYWYRQSLGQGPEFLIYFQGTGAADDSGLPNDRFFAVRPEGSVSTLKIQRTERGDSAVYLCASSLLAGGYEQFFGPGTRLTVL.

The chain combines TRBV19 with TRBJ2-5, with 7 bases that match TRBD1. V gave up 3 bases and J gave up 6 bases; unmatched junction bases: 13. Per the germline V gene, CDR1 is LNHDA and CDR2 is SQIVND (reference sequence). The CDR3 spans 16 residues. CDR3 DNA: TGTGCCAGTAGTATCTCTGATACAGGGGCGGCGAAGACCCAGTACTTC. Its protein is CASSISDTGAAKTQYF.

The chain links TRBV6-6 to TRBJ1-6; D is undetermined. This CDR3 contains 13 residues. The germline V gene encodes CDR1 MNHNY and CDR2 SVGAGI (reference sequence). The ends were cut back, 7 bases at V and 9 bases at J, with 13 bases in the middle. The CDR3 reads CASTILTGSPLHF. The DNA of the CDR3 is TGTGCCAGCACAATATTGACGGGTTCACCCCTCCACTTT.

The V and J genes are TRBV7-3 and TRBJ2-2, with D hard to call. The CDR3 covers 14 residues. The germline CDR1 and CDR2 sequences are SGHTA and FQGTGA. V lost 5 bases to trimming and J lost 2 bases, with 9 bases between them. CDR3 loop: CASSARINTGELFF. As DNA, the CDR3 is TGTGCCAGCAGCGCGCGCATCAACACCGGGGAGCTGTTTTTT.

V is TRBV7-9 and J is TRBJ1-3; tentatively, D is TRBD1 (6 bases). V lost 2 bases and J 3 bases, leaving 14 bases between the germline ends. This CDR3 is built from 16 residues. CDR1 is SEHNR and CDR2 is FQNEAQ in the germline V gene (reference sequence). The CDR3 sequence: CASSLSQGRFGNTIYF. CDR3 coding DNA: TGTGCCAGCAGCTTATCACAGGGAAGGTTTGGAAACACCATATATTTT.

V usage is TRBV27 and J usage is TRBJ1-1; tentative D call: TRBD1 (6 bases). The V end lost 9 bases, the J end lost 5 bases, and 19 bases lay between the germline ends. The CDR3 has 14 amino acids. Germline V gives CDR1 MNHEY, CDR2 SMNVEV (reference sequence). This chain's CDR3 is CASNFRGALTEAFF. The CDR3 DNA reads TGTGCCAGTAACTTTCGGGGGGCATTGACTGAAGCTTTCTTT.

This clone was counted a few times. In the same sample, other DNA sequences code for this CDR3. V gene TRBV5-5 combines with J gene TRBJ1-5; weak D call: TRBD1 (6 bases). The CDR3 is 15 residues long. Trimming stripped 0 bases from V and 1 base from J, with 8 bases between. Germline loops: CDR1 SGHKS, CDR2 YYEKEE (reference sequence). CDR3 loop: CASSLGGQSNQPQHF. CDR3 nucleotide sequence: TGTGCCAGCAGCTTGGGGGGGCAGAGCAATCAGCCCCAGCATTTT.